This TCR beta chain is drawn from a study of beta chain features in type 1 diabetes. Whole-study results and caveats: For Type 1 diabetes patients, all four CD4+ subsets carried TCRB CDR3s that were moderately but significantly shorter.

The germline V and J ends were trimmed by 1 base and 4 bases, with 10 bases remaining between them. This CDR3 is 14 amino acids long. The germline V gene encodes CDR1 SGHAT and CDR2 FQNNGV. As every portion of the isolated RNA was reverse transcribed, the sequencing read expressed TCRB transcripts. Method: immunoSEQ multiplex PCR; TCRdb's copy keeps in-frame clones and lacks some. This sample has about 160,000 clones, with around 8.3% found just once. A note on this clone: The antigen is unknown.

The sequencing sample was made of central memory CD4+ T cells from blood. V usage is TRBV11-2 and J usage is TRBJ1-1, with a weak D call TRBD1 (5 bases). The clonotype was recovered from a woman between 18 and 29 years old with type 1 diabetes. The CDR3 is CASSLAQASTEAFF. The CDR3 DNA follows: TGTGCCAGCAGCTTAGCACAGGCGAGCACTGAAGCTTTCTTT.